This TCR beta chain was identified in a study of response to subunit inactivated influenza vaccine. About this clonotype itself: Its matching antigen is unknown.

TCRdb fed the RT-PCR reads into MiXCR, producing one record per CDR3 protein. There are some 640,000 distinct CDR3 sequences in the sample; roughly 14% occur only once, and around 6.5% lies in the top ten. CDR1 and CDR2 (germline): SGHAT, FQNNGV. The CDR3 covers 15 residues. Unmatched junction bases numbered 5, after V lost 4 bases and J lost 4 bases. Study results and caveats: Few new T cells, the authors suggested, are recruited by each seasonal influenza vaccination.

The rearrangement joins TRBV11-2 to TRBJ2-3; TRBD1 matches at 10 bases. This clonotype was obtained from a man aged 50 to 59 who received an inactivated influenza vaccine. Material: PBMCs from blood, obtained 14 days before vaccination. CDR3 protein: CASSSNGQGADTQYF. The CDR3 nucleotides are TGTGCCAGCAGCTCAAATGGACAGGGGGCAGATACGCAGTATTTT.